Listed here are 9 T cell receptor beta chains from one sample, sequenced in a study of blood T cell repertoires in COVID-19. Sequencing was performed with immunoSEQ multiplex PCR; in TCRdb, only in-frame clones are kept and a portion is missing. The table lists 90,000 to 120,000 clones, roughly 90% of them singletons. The specimen was peripheral blood. The source is a man in his forties or fifties with active or convalescent COVID-19.

This chain uses TRBV28 with TRBJ1-2, with D maybe TRBD1 (5 bases). Trimming shortened V by 5 bases and J by 7 bases, and 17 bases separated the two germline ends. The CDR3 spans 14 residues. CDR1 is MDHEN and CDR2 is SYDVKM in the germline V gene. CDR3: CASSGGVRRAGYTF. In DNA form, the CDR3 reads TGTGCCAGCAGTGGGGGGGTGAGGCGTGCTGGCTACACCTTC.

J is TRBJ2-1 and V is TRBV6-1; D is possibly TRBD2 (6 bases). From germline, CDR1 is MNHNS and CDR2 SASEGT. V was trimmed by 0 bases and J by 3 bases, leaving 12 bases between them. CDR3 length equals 16 residues. The DNA of the CDR3 is TGTGCCAGCAGTGAAGCGGGGAGGACATACTACAATGAGCAGTTCTTC. Translating gives CASSEAGRTYYNEQFF.

V gene TRBV7-2 combines with J gene TRBJ2-1; 12 bases are a match to TRBD2. V lost 2 bases and J lost 10; bases outside the gene matches: 9. Germline values: CDR1 SGHTA, CDR2 FQGNSA. This CDR3 is 16 amino acids long. The CDR3 coding sequence is TGTGCCAGCAGCTTATACCCGACTAGCGGGAGAGAGGAGCAGTTCTTC. Protein sequence: CASSLYPTSGREEQFF.

The chain uses TRBV5-1 and TRBJ1-1; weak D call: TRBD1 (6 bases). The germline gives CDR1 SGHRS, CDR2 YFSETQ. There are 13 residues in the CDR3. The V and J ends lost 6 bases and 2 bases respectively, with 11 bases between them. CDR3 coding DNA: TGCGCCAGCATCTCGACAGGTAACACTGAAGCTTTCTTT. This gives the protein CASISTGNTEAFF.

The chain is built from TRBV19 and TRBJ1-5, with 7 bases lining up with TRBD1. The germline gives CDR1 LNHDA, CDR2 SQIVND (reference sequence). The CDR3 loop spans 15 amino acids. With V trimmed by 4 bases and J by 6 bases, 9 bases remained unmatched. This chain's CDR3 is CASSSGQDAGQPQHF. Written as DNA, the CDR3 is TGTGCCAGTAGTAGTGGACAGGACGCGGGTCAGCCCCAGCATTTT.

This chain connects TRBV7-2 to TRBJ2-3, with D possibly being TRBD2 (5 bases). The CDR3 is 13 residues long. Germline V gene lookup returns CDR1 SGHTA and CDR2 FQGNSA. Trimming removed 3 bases from V and 5 bases from J, with 9 bases in between. CDR3 nucleotides: TGTGCCAGCAGCTTTACTAGAGGAGATACGCAGTATTTT. Translated: CASSFTRGDTQYF.

The chain recombines TRBV5-1 with TRBJ2-7; D not certain. The germline CDR1 and CDR2 sequences are SGHRS and YFSETQ. V was cut by 3 bases and J by 4 bases, with 17 bases left in between. The CDR3 is 15 residues long. This chain's CDR3 is CASSSRSDGWYEQYF. DNA for the CDR3: TGCGCCAGCAGCTCGCGGTCGGATGGGTGGTACGAGCAGTACTTC.

This chain uses TRBV27 with TRBJ2-3; a possible D gene is TRBD2 (5 bases). V lost 6 bases and J 0 bases, leaving 16 bases between the germline ends. The CDR3 covers 16 residues. CDR1 and CDR2 from the germline V gene are MNHEY and SMNVEV (reference sequence). CDR3 bases: TGTGCCAGCAGCCCACTACTTCAGCGGAGCACAGATACGCAGTATTTT. Translation: CASSPLLQRSTDTQYF.

This chain connects TRBV4-1 to TRBJ2-1, with 11 bases identical to TRBD2. This CDR3 is built from 14 residues. CDR1 and CDR2 (germline): MGHRA, YSYEKL. V lost 4 bases and J lost 6; bases outside the gene matches: 2. CDR3 sequence reads: CASSPGLAVNEQFF. The CDR3 nucleotides are TGCGCCAGCAGCCCGGGACTAGCGGTCAATGAGCAGTTCTTC.